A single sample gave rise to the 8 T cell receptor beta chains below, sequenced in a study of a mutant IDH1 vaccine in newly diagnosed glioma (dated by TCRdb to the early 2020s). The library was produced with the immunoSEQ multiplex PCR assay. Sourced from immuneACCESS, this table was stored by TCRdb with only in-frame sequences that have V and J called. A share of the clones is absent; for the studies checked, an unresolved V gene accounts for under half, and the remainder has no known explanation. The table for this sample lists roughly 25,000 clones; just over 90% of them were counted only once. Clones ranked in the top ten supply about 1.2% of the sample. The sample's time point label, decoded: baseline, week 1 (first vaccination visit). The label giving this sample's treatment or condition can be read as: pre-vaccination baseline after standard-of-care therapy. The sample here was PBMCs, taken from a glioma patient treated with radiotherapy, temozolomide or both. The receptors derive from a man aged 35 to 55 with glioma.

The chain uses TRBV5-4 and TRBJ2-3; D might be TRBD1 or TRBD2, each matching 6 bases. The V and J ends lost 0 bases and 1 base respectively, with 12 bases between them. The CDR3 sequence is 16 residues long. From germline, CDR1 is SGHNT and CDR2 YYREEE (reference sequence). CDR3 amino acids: CASSLGGAQGTDTQYF. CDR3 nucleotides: TGTGCCAGCAGCTTGGGGGGGGCACAGGGCACAGATACGCAGTATTTT.

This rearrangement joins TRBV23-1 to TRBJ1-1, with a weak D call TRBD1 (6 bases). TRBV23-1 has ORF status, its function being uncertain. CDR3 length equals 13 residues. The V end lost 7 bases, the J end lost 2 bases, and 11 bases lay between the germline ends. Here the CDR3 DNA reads TGCGCCAGCACCGGACAGTTCAACACTGAAGCTTTCTTT. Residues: CASTGQFNTEAFF.

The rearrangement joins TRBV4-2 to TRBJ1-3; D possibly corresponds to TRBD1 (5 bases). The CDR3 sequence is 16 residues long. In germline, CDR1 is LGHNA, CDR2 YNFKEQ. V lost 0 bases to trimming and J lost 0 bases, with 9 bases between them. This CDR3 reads CASSQDRGGSGNTIYF. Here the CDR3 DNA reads TGTGCCAGCAGCCAAGATCGGGGGGGCTCTGGAAACACCATATATTTT.

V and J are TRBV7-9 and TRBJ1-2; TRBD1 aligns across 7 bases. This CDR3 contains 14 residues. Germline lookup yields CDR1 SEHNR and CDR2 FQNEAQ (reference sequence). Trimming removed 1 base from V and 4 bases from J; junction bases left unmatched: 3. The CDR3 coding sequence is TGTGCCAGCAGCTTAGGACAGGGACGCTATGGCTACACCTTC. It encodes CASSLGQGRYGYTF.

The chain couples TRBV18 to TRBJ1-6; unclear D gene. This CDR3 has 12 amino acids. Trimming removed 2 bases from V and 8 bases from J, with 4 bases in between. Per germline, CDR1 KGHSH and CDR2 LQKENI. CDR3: CASSPRDSPLHF. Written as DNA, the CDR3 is TGTGCCAGCTCACCAAGGGATTCACCCCTCCACTTT.

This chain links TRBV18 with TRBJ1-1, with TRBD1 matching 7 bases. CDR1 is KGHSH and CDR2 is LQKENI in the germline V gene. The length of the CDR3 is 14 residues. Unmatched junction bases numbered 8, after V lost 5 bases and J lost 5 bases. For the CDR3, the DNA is TGTGCCAGCTCAGAAACTGACAGGGAGACTGAAGCTTTCTTT. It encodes CASSETDRETEAFF.

The CDR3 reads CASSVLPPVEQFF. CDR3 DNA sequence: TGTGCCAGTAGCGTACTCCCCCCTGTGGAGCAGTTCTTC. V gene TRBV19 combines with J gene TRBJ2-1; unclear D gene. The CDR3 runs to 13 residues. V lost 6 bases and J 10 bases, leaving 16 bases between the germline ends. The germline CDR1 and CDR2 sequences are LNHDA and SQIVND (reference sequence).

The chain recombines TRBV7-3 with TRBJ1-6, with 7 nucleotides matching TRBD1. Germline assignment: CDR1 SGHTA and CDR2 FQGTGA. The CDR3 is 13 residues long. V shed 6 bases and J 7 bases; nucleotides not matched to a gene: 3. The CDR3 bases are TGTGCCAGCAGACTGGACAGGAATTCACCCCTCCACTTT. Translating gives CASRLDRNSPLHF.